The T cell receptor beta chain under discussion was sequenced for a study of blood T cell repertoires in COVID-19. Across the study: Acute and convalescent COVID-19 samples came from the United States, Italy and Spain. From T cells, B-cell-depleted T cells, or PBMCs came the material, which was cDNA or gDNA.

Study processing details: Amplification of reference gene primers provided the estimated nucleated cell counts. Generated by immunoSEQ multiplex PCR, the TCRdb table keeps only in-frame clones and is missing some. V, J and clone size are taken as reported in that table, and D and trimming were inferred from the DNA itself. Of 130,000 to 150,000 clones in the sample, under 90% were seen once. Sequences were obtained from peripheral blood. The TCR comes from a human donor in a cohort sampled during active COVID-19.

CDR3 sequence reads: CASGSGAGRVDTQYF. The CDR3, as DNA: TGTGCCAGCGGGAGCGGGGCAGGCCGGGTAGATACGCAGTATTTT. The chain carries TRBV2 and TRBJ2-3, with TRBD2 matching 7 bases. In germline, CDR1 is SNHLY, CDR2 FYNNEI. The CDR3 sequence is 15 residues long. V shed 8 bases and J 5 bases; nucleotides not matched to a gene: 13.